This record looks at one T cell receptor (beta chain) sequence and its context. Sequencing was performed with immunoSEQ multiplex PCR; in TCRdb, only in-frame clones are kept and a portion is missing. The table records around 97,000 clones, 90% of them present only once. The J segment lost 14 bases and the V segment lost 6 bases, leaving 12 bases of the junction unmatched. The CDR3 loop spans 13 amino acids. This specimen belongs to a study of T cell responses to AZD1222 COVID-19 vaccine. Sequenced here: peripheral blood, sampled on day 0 of AZD1222 vaccination. The sequence came from an adult in good health. This chain uses TRBV12-3 or TRBV12-4 with TRBJ2-1, with 8 bases that match TRBD2. The CDR3 protein is CASSRDSGLVEFF. The DNA of the CDR3 is TGTGCCAGCAGCCGAGACTCGGGACTAGTCGAGTTCTTC.